What follows are 26 T cell receptor beta chains derived from one specimen sequenced in a study of OX40 agonist ivuxolimab in advanced cancers. The method was immunoSEQ multiplex PCR; TCRdb's version includes in-frame clones alone and lacks a portion of them. The data show some 96,000 clones, 75% to 95% seen once. The starting material was CD4+ or CD8+ T cells sorted from blood, obtained in a trial of the OX40 agonist ivuxolimab. These receptors were collected from an adult with an advanced solid tumor such as melanoma, head and neck, liver or kidney cancer.

The chain is built from TRBV5-8 and TRBJ2-7, with 8 nucleotides matching TRBD1. J was trimmed by 1 base and V by 0 bases; bases with no gene match: 6. This CDR3 region has 16 residues. In germline, CDR1 is SGHTS, CDR2 YDEGEE. This CDR3 reads CASSLEGTGRSYEQYF. CDR3 DNA sequence: TGTGCCAGCAGCTTGGAGGGGACAGGACGATCCTACGAGCAGTACTTC.

This chain connects TRBV19 to TRBJ1-4, with 9 nucleotides matching TRBD1. J gave up 3 bases and V 5 bases, and 4 bases lay outside the gene matches. The CDR3 sequence is 15 residues long. Germline assignment: CDR1 LNHDA and CDR2 SQIVND (reference sequence). The CDR3 bases are TGTGCCAGTAGTCTACAGGGGGCGGCTAATGAAAAACTGTTTTTT. Its protein is CASSLQGAANEKLFF.

The rearrangement links TRBV7-9 to TRBJ2-5; no reliable D call. The ends were cut back, 2 bases at V and 2 bases at J, with 9 bases in the middle. Per germline, CDR1 SEHNR and CDR2 FQNEAQ (reference sequence). The CDR3 has 14 amino acids. This chain's CDR3 is CASSLQGSQETQYF. In DNA form, the CDR3 reads TGTGCCAGCAGCTTACAAGGCAGTCAAGAGACCCAGTACTTC. Full variable domain (rest looked up from reference TRBV7-9 and TRBJ2-5): DTGVSQNPRHKITKRGQNVTFRCDPISEHNRLYWYRQTLGQGPEFLTYFQNEAQLEKSRLLSDRFSAERPKGSFSTLEIQRTEQGDSAMYLCASSLQGSQETQYFGPGTRLLVL.

The chain recombines TRBV19 with TRBJ2-5; 9 bases map to TRBD1. The CDR3 spans 18 residues. The germline CDR1 and CDR2 sequences are LNHDA and SQIVND (reference sequence). The ends lost 3 bases at V and 5 bases at J; junction bases unmatched: 16. The CDR3 here is CASSMRSGTGMSRETQYF. CDR3 sequence (DNA): TGTGCCAGTAGTATGCGATCCGGGACAGGGATGAGTAGGGAGACCCAGTACTTC.

This clone occurred once. The chain combines TRBV5-1 with TRBJ2-3; 8 nucleotides match TRBD2. CDR1 and CDR2 from the germline V gene are SGHRS and YFSETQ. The CDR3 runs 16 residues. V lost 2 bases to trimming and J lost 0 bases; unmatched junction nucleotides: 5. CDR3 coding DNA: TGCGCCAGCAGCTTAGGTAGCGGGACTAGCACAGATACGCAGTATTTT. Its translation: CASSLGSGTSTDTQYF. The entire variable domain, with the rest obtained from reference TRBV5-1 and TRBJ2-3, is as follows: KAGVTQTPRYLIKTRGQQVTLSCSPISGHRSVSWYQQTPGQGLQFLFEYFSETQRNKGNFPGRFSGRQFSNSRSEMNVSTLELGDSALYLCASSLGSGTSTDTQYFGPGTRLTVL.

The V call is TRBV7-2, the J call TRBJ2-2, with D maybe TRBD2 (5 bases). The CDR3 spans 14 residues. Between the trimmed V and J ends, which lost 1 base and 6 bases, there was a span of 9 bases. Germline lookup yields CDR1 SGHTA and CDR2 FQGNSA. The CDR3 nucleotides read TGTGCCAGCAGCTTAGGCCTAGCAGCCGGGGAGCTGTTTTTT. Protein: CASSLGLAAGELFF.

The chain is built from TRBV7-2 and TRBJ2-5; 10 bases map to TRBD1. The V segment lost 5 bases and the J segment 3 bases; nucleotides outside the gene matches: 6. The CDR3 extends over 15 amino acids. Per germline, CDR1 SGHTA and CDR2 FQGNSA. CDR3 DNA sequence: TGTGCCAGCAGCGCTACCGGGACAGGGGAAGAGACCCAGTACTTC. Protein sequence: CASSATGTGEETQYF.

V is TRBV6-1 and J is TRBJ2-2; D possibly corresponds to TRBD2 (5 bases). The CDR3 covers 15 residues. Trimming pared 10 bases from V and 1 base from J, leaving 16 bases between. Germline CDR1 and CDR2: MNHNS and SASEGT. DNA of the CDR3: TGTGCCATCGGTGAGGGTGGTTTGAACACCGGGGAGCTGTTTTTT. Protein: CAIGEGGLNTGELFF.

This chain uses TRBV5-5 with TRBJ1-5; D perhaps matches TRBD1 (6 bases). CDR1 SGHKS and CDR2 YYEKEE come from the germline V gene (reference sequence). V was cut by 7 bases and J by 0 bases, with 11 bases left in between. This CDR3 spans 14 amino acids. For the CDR3, the DNA is TGTGCCAGCTCCGGGACACCTAGCAATCAGCCCCAGCATTTT. Its translation is CASSGTPSNQPQHF.

The rearrangement uses TRBV5-1 and TRBJ2-5; TRBD2 agrees at 9 bases. This CDR3 is 14 amino acids long. The J segment lost 3 bases and the V segment lost 0 bases, leaving 0 bases of the junction unmatched. Germline lookup yields CDR1 SGHRS and CDR2 YFSETQ. In DNA, the CDR3 is TGCGCCAGCAGCTTGGCTAGCGGGAAAGAGACCCAGTACTTC. It yields the protein CASSLASGKETQYF.

This sequence joins TRBV10-3 and TRBJ1-2; D remains ambiguous. V lost 4 bases to trimming and J lost 1 base, with 10 bases between them. Germline V gene data show CDR1 as ENHRY and CDR2 as SYGVKD. The CDR3 is 14 residues long. CDR3: CAISGTTLNYGYTF. In DNA, the CDR3 is TGTGCCATCAGTGGGACGACCCTTAACTATGGCTACACCTTC.

The chain combines TRBV5-4 with TRBJ1-2; no firm D call. Trimming took 4 bases from V and 5 from J, leaving 18 bases between them. This CDR3 contains 15 residues. Germline assignment: CDR1 SGHNT and CDR2 YYREEE (reference sequence). CDR3 in amino acids: CASSPRSGFGYGYTF. DNA for the CDR3: TGTGCCAGCAGCCCAAGGTCGGGATTTGGGTATGGCTACACCTTC.

The genes are TRBV27 and TRBJ1-3; the D gene is possibly TRBD1 (6 bases). Trimming pared 3 bases from V and 0 bases from J, leaving 15 bases between. This CDR3 contains 17 residues. Germline V gene data show CDR1 as MNHEY and CDR2 as SMNVEV (reference sequence). CDR3 in DNA: TGTGCCAGCAGTTTTTCATCGGACAGCATCTCTGGAAACACCATATATTTT. This translates into CASSFSSDSISGNTIYF.

This sequence joins TRBV28 and TRBJ2-5, with D hard to call. Trimming took 7 bases from V and 0 from J, leaving 12 bases between them. The CDR3 contains 14 residues. CDR1 and CDR2 from the germline V gene are MDHEN and SYDVKM. Here the CDR3 reads CASTQRRDQETQYF. The CDR3 nucleotides are TGTGCCAGCACCCAGCGCCGGGACCAAGAGACCCAGTACTTC. Complete variable domain (other parts from reference TRBV28 and TRBJ2-5): DVKVTQSSRYLVKRTGEKVFLECVQDMDHENMFWYRQDPGLGLRLIYFSYDVKMKEKGDIPEGYSVSREKKERFSLILESASTNQTSMYLCASTQRRDQETQYFGPGTRLLVL.

The chain joins TRBV4-2 to TRBJ2-7; 14 bases fit TRBD2. This CDR3 is 16 amino acids long. The V gene's germline CDR1 is LGHNA and CDR2 YNFKEQ. With 3 bases clipped from V and 0 bases from J, the junction kept 1 base outside the gene matches. The CDR3 coding sequence is TGTGCCAGCAGCCACGGACTAGCGGGAGGCTCCTACGAGCAGTACTTC. Its translation is CASSHGLAGGSYEQYF.

The chain employs TRBV28 and TRBJ1-3; no clear D. Looked up from germline, CDR1 is MDHEN and CDR2 is SYDVKM. The CDR3 is 12 residues long. V was clipped by 6 bases and J by 4 bases, with 7 bases between them. CDR3 loop: CASRTTGNTIYF. CDR3 DNA: TGTGCCAGCAGAACCACAGGAAACACCATATATTTT.

The V gene is TRBV4-1, the J gene TRBJ2-7, with D possibly called TRBD1 or TRBD2 (6 bases each). V was shortened by 5 bases and J by 3 bases, with 17 bases between the two germline ends. The germline CDR1 and CDR2 sequences are MGHRA and YSYEKL. The CDR3 totals 15 residues. The CDR3 loop reads CASSSVEGGYYEQYF. In DNA form, the CDR3 reads TGCGCCAGCAGCTCCGTTGAGGGGGGATACTACGAGCAGTACTTC.

The chain carries TRBV28 and TRBJ2-2; 8 positions agree with TRBD1. The CDR3 totals 14 residues. After removal of 8 bases from V and 6 bases from J, the junction contained 8 bases not matched to a gene. Germline CDR1 is MDHEN and CDR2 is SYDVKM. The CDR3 DNA reads as TGTGCCAGCGGCACAGGGGGGCATGCCGGGGAGCTGTTTTTT. Encoded protein: CASGTGGHAGELFF. Based on the CDR3 plus reference TRBV28 and TRBJ2-2, the full variable domain is DVKVTQSSRYLVKRTGEKVFLECVQDMDHENMFWYRQDPGLGLRLIYFSYDVKMKEKGDIPEGYSVSREKKERFSLILESASTNQTSMYLCASGTGGHAGELFFGEGSRLTVL.

The genes are TRBV6-4 and TRBJ2-3; possibly TRBD2 for D (6 bases). The CDR3 is 15 amino acids. Germline V gene sequence: CDR1 MRHNA, CDR2 SNTAGT. Deletions cut 4 bases from V and 10 bases from J, with 21 bases between. The CDR3 loop is CASSAYGGGAAPQYF. CDR3 DNA sequence: TGTGCCAGCAGTGCCTACGGGGGTGGGGCTGCGCCGCAGTATTTT.

V gene TRBV11-3 combines with J gene TRBJ2-7; 11 bases agree with TRBD2. V lost 5 bases and J lost 4; bases outside the gene matches: 10. The CDR3 is made up of 16 amino acids. Germline-derived CDR1 and CDR2 are SGHNT and YENEEA. DNA for the CDR3: TGTGCCAGCAGCATAGCACTAGCGGGAGTAAAGTACGAGCAGTACTTC. It encodes CASSIALAGVKYEQYF. Drawing the rest from reference TRBV11-3 and TRBJ2-7, the complete variable domain is EAGVVQSPRYKIIEKKQPVAFWCNPISGHNTLYWYLQNLGQGPELLIRYENEEAVDDSQLPKDRFSAERLKGVDSTLKIQPAELGDSAVYLCASSIALAGVKYEQYFGPGTRLTVT.

J is TRBJ1-1 and V is TRBV6-5; D unclear. This CDR3 has 14 residues. V was clipped by 0 bases and J by 0 bases, with 5 bases between them. Germline loops: CDR1 MNHEY, CDR2 SVGAGI. CDR3: CASSYSGMNTEAFF. CDR3 bases: TGTGCCAGCAGTTACTCGGGGATGAACACTGAAGCTTTCTTT.

This clone was seen more than once but under ten times. This chain uses TRBV4-1 with TRBJ1-1; no clear D gene. The CDR3 spans 14 residues. Trimming removed 4 bases from V and 1 base from J, with 10 bases in between. From germline, CDR1 is MGHRA and CDR2 YSYEKL. This chain's CDR3 is CASSRLSGNTEAFF. The CDR3 DNA follows: TGCGCCAGCAGCCGCCTGTCCGGGAACACTGAAGCTTTCTTT.

V is TRBV5-4 and J is TRBJ2-1; 12 nucleotides line up with TRBD2. From germline, CDR1 is SGHNT and CDR2 YYREEE (reference sequence). This CDR3 spans 19 amino acids. V lost 0 bases and J lost 4; bases outside the gene matches: 11. CDR3 bases: TGTGCCAGCAGCTTGGGTGGACTAGCGGGATTGGGACGGTACAATGAGCAGTTCTTC. It codes for CASSLGGLAGLGRYNEQFF.

The chain carries TRBV4-1 and TRBJ1-5; 7 bases align to TRBD1. Germline values: CDR1 MGHRA, CDR2 YSYEKL. The junction had 8 bases not matched to a gene; V was cut back by 0 bases and J by 6 bases. This CDR3 has 16 residues. CDR3 in DNA: TGCGCCAGCAGCCAAGATTGGGTAGGGGGCAGTCAGCCCCAGCATTTT. Translation: CASSQDWVGGSQPQHF.

The rearrangement joins TRBV19 to TRBJ1-5; D not resolved. CDR1 and CDR2 (germline): LNHDA, SQIVND (reference sequence). The germline V and J ends were trimmed by 10 bases and 3 bases, with 16 bases remaining between them. The CDR3 is made up of 14 amino acids. The CDR3 here is CATMRTGSNQPQHF. The CDR3 coding sequence is TGTGCCACCATGAGGACCGGGTCCAATCAGCCCCAGCATTTT.

The chain carries TRBV7-2 and TRBJ2-7; the match to TRBD2 covers 7 bases. The CDR3 loop spans 16 amino acids. With V trimmed by 2 bases and J by 0 bases, 7 bases remained unmatched. The V gene's germline CDR1 is SGHTA and CDR2 FQGNSA. CDR3 coding DNA: TGTGCCAGCAGCTTATATTCTAGCGGAGACTCCTACGAGCAGTACTTC. Protein: CASSLYSSGDSYEQYF. The full variable domain, its missing parts supplied by reference TRBV7-2 and TRBJ2-7, is GAGVSQSPSNKVTEKGKDVELRCDPISGHTALYWYRQSLGQGLEFLIYFQGNSAPDKSGLPSDRFSAERTGGSVSTLTIQRTQQEDSAVYLCASSLYSSGDSYEQYFGPGTRLTVT.